The source of this TCR beta chain is a study of CD8+ T cells in alopecia areata. Study context: Tofacitinib was taken orally by treated patients, and the dose was 5 to 10 mg twice daily. The tofacitinib course ran for 6 to 18 months and was followed by 6 months off drug.

The CDR3 length is 16 residues. In germline, CDR1 is MGHRA, CDR2 YSYEKL. Trimming cost V 4 bases and J 9 bases; bases outside gene matches: 15. Extracted RNA was reverse transcribed, and the resulting cDNA served as sequencing template. Here immunoSEQ multiplex PCR was the method, and the copy in TCRdb shows in-frame clones only, minus some. There are over 200,000 clones in the sample; around 62% occur only once, and 0.45% lies in the top ten. Peripheral blood and lesional scalp punch biopsies were taken from alopecia areata patients. The researchers isolated CD4+ and CD8+ T cells from PBMCs by sorting.

The source material was CD4+ T cells sorted from blood, sampled at week 0. This sequence joins TRBV4-1 and TRBJ2-1; 7 nucleotides agree with TRBD2. The sequence was collected from a human donor with alopecia areata. The CDR3 bases are TGCGCCAGCAGCCGAGGTGCAGAAGCGGGATCTAGTGAGCAGTTCTTC. As protein: CASSRGAEAGSSEQFF.